A single sample gave rise to the 16 T cell receptor beta chains below, sequenced in a study of T-cell memory formation after mild COVID-19. TCRdb reprocessed the 5' RACE reads via MiXCR and lists one record per CDR3 protein. The sample has roughly 370,000 distinct CDR3 sequences; about a sixth are singletons. Sample: PBMCs or a T cell subset sorted from them (not recorded which). Source of these receptors: a man aged 18-30 years who had mild COVID-19 (a few samples of this study predate the infection). Cell type and time point are not known.

The chain links TRBV4-2 to TRBJ1-2, with a weak D call TRBD1 (6 bases). The CDR3 sequence is 15 residues long. Germline V gene data show CDR1 as LGHNA and CDR2 as YNFKEQ. V lost 0 bases and J lost 7, with 15 bases in between. The CDR3 loop reads CASSQEITGMGGYTF. For the CDR3, the DNA is TGTGCCAGCAGCCAAGAAATTACAGGGATGGGTGGCTACACCTTC.

This clonotype showed up just a few times. Germline is not matched at one junction end, which may reflect a read error. The CDR3 spells CAGSFGVYEQYF. The CDR3 DNA reads as TGTGCCGGCAGCTTTGGGGTTTACGAGCAGTACTTC. The chain is built from TRBV7-9 and TRBJ2-7; D gene ambiguous. The CDR3 has 12 amino acids. Per the germline V gene, CDR1 is SEHNR and CDR2 is FQNEAQ (reference sequence).

This clonotype was detected a few times. The V gene is TRBV2, the J gene TRBJ2-1; 9 bases align to TRBD1. The V gene end was trimmed by 7 bases and the J gene end by 3 bases; junction bases not matched to a gene: 7. In germline, CDR1 is SNHLY, CDR2 FYNNEI. There are 15 residues in the CDR3. The CDR3 here is CASTNTGGVYNEQFF. CDR3 in DNA: TGTGCCAGCACAAATACAGGGGGCGTCTACAATGAGCAGTTCTTC.

This clonotype occurred many times. CDR3 coding DNA: TGTGCCAGCAGCCCGCTGACCCAGAACACTGAAGCTTTCTTT. This sequence encodes CASSPLTQNTEAFF. The chain combines TRBV7-2 with TRBJ1-1; D not resolved. Trimming stripped 5 bases from V and 1 base from J, with 11 bases between. The CDR3 spans 14 residues. Germline V gene lookup returns CDR1 SGHTA and CDR2 FQGNSA.

The chain's CDR3 is CASTSGPPNTEAFF. The CDR3 region has the DNA TGCGCCAGCACCTCGGGACCGCCTAACACTGAAGCTTTCTTT. The genes are TRBV5-1 and TRBJ1-1; D might be TRBD1 (5 bases). This CDR3 spans 14 amino acids. The V and J ends lost 6 bases and 2 bases respectively, with 14 bases between them. Germline assignment: CDR1 SGHRS and CDR2 YFSETQ. Using reference TRBV5-1 and TRBJ1-1 for the parts outside the CDR3, the full variable domain is KAGVTQTPRYLIKTRGQQVTLSCSPISGHRSVSWYQQTPGQGLQFLFEYFSETQRNKGNFPGRFSGRQFSNSRSEMNVSTLELGDSALYLCASTSGPPNTEAFFGQGTRLTVV.

This clonotype was detected only a few times. The chain links TRBV9 to TRBJ1-2, with D maybe TRBD1 (6 bases). Trimming took off 2 bases at V and 2 bases at J, with 10 bases between the two ends. CDR3 length: 14 amino acids. The V gene's germline CDR1 is SGDLS and CDR2 YYNGEE. The DNA for the CDR3 is TGTGCCAGCAGCGTCGTGGGGGGCAACTATGGCTACACCTTC. Protein: CASSVVGGNYGYTF.

CDR3 sequence (DNA): TGTGCCAGCAGCCATGTCTATCCTAGCACAGATACGCAGTATTTT. Amino acids: CASSHVYPSTDTQYF. The chain recombines TRBV7-2 with TRBJ2-3; D ambiguous. The V and J ends lost 5 bases and 0 bases respectively, with 12 bases between them. Germline V lookup: CDR1 SGHTA, CDR2 FQGNSA. The CDR3 covers 15 residues.

This clonotype was counted only a few times. The chain joins TRBV5-1 to TRBJ1-1, with 8 nucleotides matching TRBD1. Germline V gene lookup returns CDR1 SGHRS and CDR2 YFSETQ. CDR3 length equals 16 residues. The J segment lost 5 bases and the V segment lost 0 bases, leaving 9 bases of the junction unmatched. CDR3 DNA: TGCGCCAGCAGCTTGGCCGTGGCAGGGGGCGGTACTGAAGCTTTCTTT. It translates to CASSLAVAGGGTEAFF. Full variable domain (rest looked up from reference TRBV5-1 and TRBJ1-1): KAGVTQTPRYLIKTRGQQVTLSCSPISGHRSVSWYQQTPGQGLQFLFEYFSETQRNKGNFPGRFSGRQFSNSRSEMNVSTLELGDSALYLCASSLAVAGGGTEAFFGQGTRLTVV.

V gene TRBV4-3 combines with J gene TRBJ2-2; 8 bases line up with TRBD1. Germline trimming cut 0 bases from V and 6 bases from J; bases unmatched to any gene: 9. This CDR3 comprises 17 residues. In germline, CDR1 is LGHNA, CDR2 YSLEER. As DNA, the CDR3 is TGCGCCAGCAGCCAAGAAAGAGCCGACAGGGGAGCCGGGGAGCTGTTTTTT. Its translation: CASSQERADRGAGELFF.

V usage is TRBV11-1 and J usage is TRBJ2-3, with 8 positions matching TRBD2. Per germline, CDR1 SGHAT and CDR2 FQDESV (reference sequence). J gave up 5 bases and V 3 bases, and 10 bases lay outside the gene matches. This CDR3 contains 16 residues. This chain's CDR3 is CASSLRYSGDVDTQYF. As DNA, the CDR3 is TGTGCCAGCAGCTTGCGATATAGCGGGGATGTAGATACGCAGTATTTT.

The chain recombines TRBV2 with TRBJ2-1; D is unresolved. The germline V and J ends were trimmed by 3 bases and 6 bases, with 15 bases remaining between them. This CDR3 is 15 amino acids long. CDR1 SNHLY and CDR2 FYNNEI come from the germline V gene. CDR3 sequence: CASSEADWRPNEQFF. CDR3 sequence (DNA): TGTGCCAGCAGTGAGGCCGACTGGCGCCCCAATGAGCAGTTCTTC.

This clonotype came up a few times. This sequence joins TRBV28 and TRBJ2-3; D not resolved. The CDR3 is 13 residues long. Per the germline V gene, CDR1 is MDHEN and CDR2 is SYDVKM. The germline V and J ends were trimmed by 7 bases and 2 bases, with 10 bases remaining between them. In DNA form, the CDR3 reads TGTGCCAGCACAGCTCCAAACACAGATACGCAGTATTTT. It translates to CASTAPNTDTQYF.

This chain links TRBV4-2 with TRBJ2-5, with D perhaps given as TRBD1 or TRBD2 (5 bases each). CDR3 length: 14 amino acids. From germline, CDR1 is LGHNA and CDR2 YNFKEQ. The V end lost 1 base, the J end lost 2 bases, and 8 bases lay between the germline ends. The CDR3 loop is CASSQVREQETQYF. DNA of the CDR3: TGTGCCAGCAGCCAAGTCAGGGAGCAAGAGACCCAGTACTTC.

J is TRBJ2-2 and V is TRBV6-1, with no clear D. V was pared by 3 bases and J by 0 bases, with 8 bases between. CDR1 is MNHNS, CDR2 SASEGT, per germline. This CDR3 has 15 amino acids. CDR3 DNA: TGTGCCAGCAGTGAGATACGGGCGAACACCGGGGAGCTGTTTTTT. It is translated as CASSEIRANTGELFF.

This clonotype was counted a few times. The J gene is TRBJ2-7, the V gene TRBV12-5, with 8 bases lining up with TRBD1. Germline trimming cut 3 bases from V and 2 bases from J; bases unmatched to any gene: 3. The CDR3 extends over 14 amino acids. Germline CDR1 LGHNT, CDR2 FRNRAP. The CDR3, as DNA: TGTGCTAGTGGTTTCCGGGACAGGACCTACGAGCAGTACTTC. Translating gives CASGFRDRTYEQYF.

This clonotype was detected a few times. This chain joins TRBV12-3 or TRBV12-4 and TRBJ2-3; tentatively, D is TRBD2 (5 bases). The CDR3 extends over 13 amino acids. V lost 7 bases and J 6 bases, leaving 14 bases between the germline ends. The CDR3 here is CASTLGILDTQYF. DNA of the CDR3: TGTGCCAGCACCCTCGGGATCTTGGATACGCAGTATTTT.